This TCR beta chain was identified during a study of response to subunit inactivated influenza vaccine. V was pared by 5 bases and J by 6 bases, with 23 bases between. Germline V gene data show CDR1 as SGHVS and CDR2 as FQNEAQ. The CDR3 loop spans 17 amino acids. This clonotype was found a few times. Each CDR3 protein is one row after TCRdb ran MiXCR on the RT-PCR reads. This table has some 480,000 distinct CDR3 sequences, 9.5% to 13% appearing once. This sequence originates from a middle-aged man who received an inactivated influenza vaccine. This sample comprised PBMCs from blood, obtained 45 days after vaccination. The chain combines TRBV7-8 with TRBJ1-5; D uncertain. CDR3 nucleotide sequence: TGTGCCAGCAGCCCCACCATTCAGGCAGCCGGCATTCAGCCCCAGCATTTT. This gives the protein CASSPTIQAAGIQPQHF.